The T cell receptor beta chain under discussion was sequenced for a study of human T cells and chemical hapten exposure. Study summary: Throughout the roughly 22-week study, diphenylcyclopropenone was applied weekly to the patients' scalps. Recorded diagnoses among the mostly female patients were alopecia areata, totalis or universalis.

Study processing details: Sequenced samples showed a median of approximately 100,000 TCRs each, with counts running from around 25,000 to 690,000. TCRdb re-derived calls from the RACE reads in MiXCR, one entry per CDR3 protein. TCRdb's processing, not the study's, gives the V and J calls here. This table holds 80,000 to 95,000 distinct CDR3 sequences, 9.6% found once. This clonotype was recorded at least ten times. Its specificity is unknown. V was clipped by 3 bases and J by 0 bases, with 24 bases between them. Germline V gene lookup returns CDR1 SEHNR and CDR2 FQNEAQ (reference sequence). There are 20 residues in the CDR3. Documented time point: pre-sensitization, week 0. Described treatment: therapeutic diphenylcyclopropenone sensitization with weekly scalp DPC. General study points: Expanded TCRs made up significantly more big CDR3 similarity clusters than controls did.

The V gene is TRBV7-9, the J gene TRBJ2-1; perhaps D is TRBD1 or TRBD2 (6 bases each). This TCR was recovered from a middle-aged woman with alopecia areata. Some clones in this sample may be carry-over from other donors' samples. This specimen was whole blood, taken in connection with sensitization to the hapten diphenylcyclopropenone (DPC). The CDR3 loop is CASSLRGLISGHSSYNEQFF. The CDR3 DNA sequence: TGTGCCAGCAGCTTGCGGGGACTCATCTCGGGACACAGCTCCTACAATGAGCAGTTCTTC.